This T cell receptor (beta chain) was observed in a study of shared clonotypes between healthy human individuals. Points from the study as a whole: How much donors shared clonotypes was expected to be affected by sequencing depth.

About this clone itself: Its antigen is as yet unknown.

Generated by immunoSEQ multiplex PCR, the TCRdb table keeps only in-frame clones and is missing some. The sample has about 990,000 clones; around three quarters are singletons. The sequence was obtained from a man between 18 and 35 years old in good health. Some clones in this sample may be carry-over from other donors' samples. Sequenced material: memory CD4+ T cells from PBMCs. Subset reported: CD45RA-negative fraction.

CDR3 loop: CASSLRTAREKLFF. In DNA, the CDR3 is TGTGCCAGCAGCCTTCGGACGGCGAGGGAAAAACTGTTTTTT. This chain joins TRBV7-2 and TRBJ1-4; D is unresolved. The germline gives CDR1 SGHTA, CDR2 FQGNSA. The CDR3 has 14 amino acids. V gave up 5 bases and J gave up 8 bases, with 15 bases separating them.